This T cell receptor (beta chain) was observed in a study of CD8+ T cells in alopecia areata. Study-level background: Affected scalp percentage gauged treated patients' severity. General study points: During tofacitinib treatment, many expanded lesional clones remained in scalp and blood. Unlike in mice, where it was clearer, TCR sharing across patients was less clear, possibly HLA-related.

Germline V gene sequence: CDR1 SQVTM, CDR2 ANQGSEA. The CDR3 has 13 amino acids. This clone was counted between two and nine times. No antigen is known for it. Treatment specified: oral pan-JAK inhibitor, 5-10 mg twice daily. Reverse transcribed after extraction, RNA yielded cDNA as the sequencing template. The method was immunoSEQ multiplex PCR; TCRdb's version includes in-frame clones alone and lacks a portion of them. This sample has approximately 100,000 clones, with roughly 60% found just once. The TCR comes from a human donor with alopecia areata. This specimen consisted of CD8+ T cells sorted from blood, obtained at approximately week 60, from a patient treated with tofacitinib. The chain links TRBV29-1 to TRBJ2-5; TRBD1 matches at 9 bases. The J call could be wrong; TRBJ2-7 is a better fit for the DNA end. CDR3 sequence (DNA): TGCAGCGTGGGGACAGGGATCGATTACGAGCAGTACTTC. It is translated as CSVGTGIDYEQYF.